Listed here are 18 T cell receptor beta chains from one sample, sequenced in a study of radiation and T cells in renal cell carcinoma. Time point given: baseline pretreatment blood. Indicated treatment: 15 Gy SBRT to primary tumor, nephrectomy 4 weeks later. TCRdb's copy holds only in-frame clones and misses some; the assay was immunoSEQ multiplex PCR. The sample consists of some 150,000 clones, approximately 91% of them appearing once. The source was blood, collected from a patient whose treatment included radiotherapy and nephrectomy. These receptors were taken from a woman between 45 and 60 years old with renal cell carcinoma.

The rearrangement joins TRBV5-4 to TRBJ1-4; 11 bases line up with TRBD1. V was pared by 3 bases and J by 3 bases, with 7 bases of the junction left unmatched. The CDR3 loop spans 17 amino acids. Germline values: CDR1 SGHNT, CDR2 YYREEE (reference sequence). DNA of the CDR3: TGTGCCAGCAGCTCCGGGACAGGGGGAATAGCTAATGAAAAACTGTTTTTT. It codes for CASSSGTGGIANEKLFF.

The J gene is TRBJ2-1, the V gene TRBV6-4; D is undetermined. Trimming removed 9 bases at V and 0 bases at J, with 15 bases between. The CDR3 is 15 residues long. Germline V gives CDR1 MRHNA, CDR2 SNTAGT. In DNA, the CDR3 is TGTGCCAGGGAGAAGGTTTATAGCTCCTACAATGAGCAGTTCTTC. Encoded protein: CAREKVYSSYNEQFF.

The count of this clone is one. The chain combines TRBV5-1 with TRBJ2-5; D not certain. The CDR3 contains 15 residues. The germline V and J ends were trimmed by 0 bases and 4 bases, with 13 bases remaining between them. Germline V gene lookup returns CDR1 SGHRS and CDR2 YFSETQ. The CDR3 sequence: CASSLGHRGGETQYF. CDR3 bases: TGCGCCAGCAGCTTGGGGCACCGAGGTGGAGAGACCCAGTACTTC.

The chain joins TRBV7-9 to TRBJ2-1; D might be TRBD1 or TRBD2, each matching 5 bases. This CDR3 is built from 15 residues. Trimming shortened V by 5 bases and J by 7 bases, and 18 bases separated the two germline ends. The V gene's germline CDR1 is SEHNR and CDR2 FQNEAQ (reference sequence). In DNA form, the CDR3 reads TGTGCCAGCAGCAAGGGACGGGCAACCAGAAATGAGCAGTTCTTC. This encodes CASSKGRATRNEQFF.

The chain joins TRBV18 to TRBJ1-2; D is unclear. Germline values: CDR1 KGHSH, CDR2 LQKENI. Trimming stripped 1 base from V and 4 bases from J, with 13 bases between. CDR3 size: 15 residues. The CDR3 nucleotides are TGTGCCAGCTCACCACTTGAACAGTGGGTCTATGGCTACACCTTC. Protein sequence: CASSPLEQWVYGYTF. The complete variable domain, with remaining parts taken from reference TRBV18 and TRBJ1-2, reads NAGVMQNPRHLVRRRGQEARLRCSPMKGHSHVYWYRQLPEEGLKFMVYLQKENIIDESGMPKERFSAEFPKEGPSILRIQQVVRGDSAAYFCASSPLEQWVYGYTFGSGTRLTVV.

This clone was recorded only once. Here the CDR3 reads CASSSVDARYGYTF. The DNA of the CDR3 is TGTGCCAGCAGCTCCGTAGACGCCCGCTATGGCTACACCTTC. This sequence joins TRBV7-9 and TRBJ1-2; no clear D gene. Trimming took 4 bases from V and 4 from J, leaving 13 bases between them. The CDR3 has 14 amino acids. Germline V gives CDR1 SEHNR, CDR2 FQNEAQ (reference sequence).

The sample holds a few counts of this clone. The chain has TRBV5-4 and TRBJ2-1; D perhaps matches TRBD1 (6 bases). Trimming left V 4 bases short and J 6 bases short, with 14 bases between. Germline values: CDR1 SGHNT, CDR2 YYREEE (reference sequence). This CDR3 has 14 residues. CDR3: CASSTEAGVNEQFF. CDR3 bases: TGTGCCAGCAGCACCGAGGCAGGGGTCAATGAGCAGTTCTTC.

There are a few counts of this clone. The chain employs TRBV7-9 and TRBJ1-1; no reliable D call. Trimming pared 6 bases from V and 9 bases from J, leaving 11 bases between. Germline V gene lookup returns CDR1 SEHNR and CDR2 FQNEAQ (reference sequence). There are 11 residues in the CDR3. CDR3 nucleotides: TGTGCCAGCAGTTCCGGGATCCAAGCTTTCTTT. Protein: CASSSGIQAFF. Full variable domain (missing parts from reference TRBV7-9 and TRBJ1-1): DTGVSQNPRHKITKRGQNVTFRCDPISEHNRLYWYRQTLGQGPEFLTYFQNEAQLEKSRLLSDRFSAERPKGSFSTLEIQRTEQGDSAMYLCASSSGIQAFFGQGTRLTVV.

The chain uses TRBV29-1 and TRBJ1-2, with D unclear. Trimming took 0 bases from V and 8 from J, leaving 16 bases between them. CDR3 length equals 14 residues. Germline V gene data show CDR1 as SQVTM and CDR2 as ANQGSEA. The CDR3 nucleotides read TGCAGCGTTGAAGATAGGGAAACAGTTGGCGGCTACACCTTC. Translated: CSVEDRETVGGYTF.

This clone was counted between two and nine times. The chain recombines TRBV19 with TRBJ1-1; possible D gene TRBD1, 6 bases. The germline gives CDR1 LNHDA, CDR2 SQIVND (reference sequence). Trimming took off 6 bases at V and 1 base at J, with 15 bases between the two ends. CDR3 length equals 15 residues. The CDR3 coding sequence is TGTGCCAGTAGCCTGAACTGGGGGGCGAACACTGAAGCTTTCTTT. Translation gives CASSLNWGANTEAFF. The whole variable domain, filled in from reference TRBV19 and TRBJ1-1, reads DGGITQSPKYLFRKEGQNVTLSCEQNLNHDAMYWYRQDPGQGLRLIYYSQIVNDFQKGDIAEGYSVSREKKESFPLTVTSAQKNPTAFYLCASSLNWGANTEAFFGQGTRLTVV.

J is TRBJ2-5 and V is TRBV5-1; 11 positions agree with TRBD2. This CDR3 is built from 17 residues. The V gene end was trimmed by 0 bases and the J gene end by 3 bases; junction bases not matched to a gene: 7. Germline CDR1 reads SGHRS; CDR2 reads YFSETQ. CDR3 residues: CASSLAGRLAGKETQYF. The DNA for the CDR3 is TGCGCCAGCAGCTTGGCCGGTAGACTAGCGGGGAAAGAGACCCAGTACTTC.

V and J are TRBV7-6 and TRBJ1-1; 7 bases map to TRBD1. Trimming took 1 base from V and 11 from J; bases not matched to a gene: 13. The CDR3 is 15 residues long. Germline CDR1 SGHVS, CDR2 FNYEAQ. CDR3: CASSLVTGDGTMAFF. The CDR3 coding sequence is TGTGCCAGCAGCTTAGTTACAGGGGACGGGACGATGGCTTTCTTT.

The J gene is TRBJ1-4, the V gene TRBV4-3; D is unresolved. The length of the CDR3 is 15 residues. The V gene's germline CDR1 is LGHNA and CDR2 YSLEER. Trimming left V 0 bases short and J 7 bases short, with 12 bases between. CDR3 protein: CASSQDVVVGEKLFF. The CDR3 nucleotides are TGCGCCAGCAGCCAAGACGTGGTGGTGGGTGAAAAACTGTTTTTT.

The chain joins TRBV7-3 to TRBJ1-3; TRBD1 agrees at 9 bases. Germline loops: CDR1 SGHTA, CDR2 FQGTGA. The CDR3 sequence is 15 residues long. The ends lost 5 bases at V and 1 base at J; junction bases unmatched: 3. The CDR3: CASSIQGASGNTIYF. CDR3 DNA: TGTGCCAGCAGCATACAGGGGGCATCTGGAAACACCATATATTTT.

V usage is TRBV6-1 and J usage is TRBJ1-2, with D possibly matching TRBD1 (5 bases). Germline loops: CDR1 MNHNS, CDR2 SASEGT. With 4 bases removed from V and 6 bases from J, the gap between germline ends came to 9 bases. This CDR3 spans 12 amino acids. CDR3 sequence reads: CASSGRGDGYTF. The CDR3 DNA reads TGTGCCAGCAGTGGAAGAGGGGATGGCTACACCTTC.

CDR3 amino acids: CASSYSGYDMQETQYF. CDR3 nucleotides: TGTGCCAGCAGTTACTCGGGCTATGACATGCAAGAGACCCAGTACTTC. The rearrangement joins TRBV6-5 to TRBJ2-5; unclear D gene. The V end was cut by 0 bases, the J end by 2 bases, with 13 bases between. The CDR3 has 16 amino acids. Germline V gene data show CDR1 as MNHEY and CDR2 as SVGAGI.

The rearrangement joins TRBV16 to TRBJ1-2; no clear D. The CDR3 consists of 11 residues. Trimming took off 4 bases at V and 6 bases at J, with 6 bases between the two ends. Germline V gives CDR1 KGHSY, CDR2 FQNENV. For the CDR3, the DNA is TGTGCCAGCAGCCCTCTAAATGGCTACACCTTC. This codes for CASSPLNGYTF.

The V gene is TRBV29-1, the J gene TRBJ1-1; 7 bases are a match to TRBD1. The CDR3 totals 14 residues. CDR1 SQVTM and CDR2 ANQGSEA come from the germline V gene. Trimming removed 6 bases from V and 4 bases from J; junction bases left unmatched: 11. CDR3 sequence: CSVLPTGASTEAFF. The DNA for the CDR3 is TGCAGCGTCCTACCTACAGGGGCGAGCACTGAAGCTTTCTTT.